These 3 T cell receptor beta chains were sequenced from one sample in a study of blood T cell repertoires in COVID-19. Sequenced by immunoSEQ multiplex PCR; TCRdb stores in-frame clones only, minus some. The sample lists 250,000 to 300,000 clones; roughly 90% were seen once. The sample comprised peripheral blood. The receptors stem from a woman younger than 45 with COVID-19, enrolled during active disease.

For the CDR3, the DNA is TGTGCCAGTAGTATACCCCTGGACAGTCCTTATGGCTACACCTTC. Translation gives CASSIPLDSPYGYTF. This chain joins TRBV19 and TRBJ1-2; tentatively, D is TRBD1 (6 bases). The CDR3 runs to 15 residues. Germline values: CDR1 LNHDA, CDR2 SQIVND (reference sequence). V was clipped by 2 bases and J by 5 bases, with 15 bases between them. The whole variable domain, filled in from reference TRBV19 and TRBJ1-2, reads DGGITQSPKYLFRKEGQNVTLSCEQNLNHDAMYWYRQDPGQGLRLIYYSQIVNDFQKGDIAEGYSVSREKKESFPLTVTSAQKNPTAFYLCASSIPLDSPYGYTFGSGTRLTVV.

The chain couples TRBV10-2 to TRBJ2-7; TRBD1 matches at 9 bases. V was clipped by 9 bases and J by 0 bases; unmatched bases: 12. Germline assignment: CDR1 WSHSY and CDR2 SAAADI. CDR3 length: 16 residues. CDR3 sequence reads: CASSGTGKRGSYEQYF. The DNA of the CDR3 is TGCGCCAGTTCCGGGACAGGGAAAAGGGGCTCCTACGAGCAGTACTTC.

The genes are TRBV7-9 and TRBJ2-2, with 7 bases fitting TRBD1. The germline V gene encodes CDR1 SEHNR and CDR2 FQNEAQ (reference sequence). The V segment lost 5 bases and the J segment 4 bases; nucleotides outside the gene matches: 7. This CDR3 spans 15 amino acids. This CDR3 reads CASSSPTGTTGELFF. The CDR3, as DNA: TGTGCCAGCAGCAGCCCGACAGGGACCACCGGGGAGCTGTTTTTT. The whole variable domain, remainder taken from reference TRBV7-9 and TRBJ2-2, is DTGVSQNPRHKITKRGQNVTFRCDPISEHNRLYWYRQTLGQGPEFLTYFQNEAQLEKSRLLSDRFSAERPKGSFSTLEIQRTEQGDSAMYLCASSSPTGTTGELFFGEGSRLTVL.